These 6 T cell receptor beta chains came from one sample sequenced in a study of graft-versus-host responses after intestinal transplantation. The table came from immunoSEQ multiplex PCR; TCRdb's copy has only in-frame clones and leaves some out. The sample has over 65,000 clones, about 90% seen once. The sample consisted of PBMCs, taken 98 days after intestinal transplantation. Every receptor here comes from a human patient who received an intestinal transplant, so some T cells may come from the graft donor.

This clone appeared once. This chain joins TRBV7-6 and TRBJ2-5; 7 bases map to TRBD2. CDR1 is SGHVS, CDR2 FNYEAQ, per germline. With 5 bases clipped from V and 1 base from J, the junction kept 1 base outside the gene matches. The CDR3 loop spans 13 amino acids. CDR3 sequence reads: CASSPGGQETQYF. The CDR3 DNA reads TGTGCCAGCAGCCCGGGGGGCCAAGAGACCCAGTACTTC.

The rearrangement joins TRBV6-5 to TRBJ1-3; a possible D gene is TRBD1 (5 bases). This CDR3 is built from 15 residues. Germline CDR1 and CDR2: MNHEY and SVGAGI. The germline V and J ends were trimmed by 5 bases and 0 bases, with 11 bases remaining between them. CDR3 nucleotides: TGTGCCAGCAGTACGGGACTGAGCTCTGGAAACACCATATATTTT. Protein product: CASSTGLSSGNTIYF.

The CDR3, as DNA: TGTGCCAGCAGTTTCGGGCAGGGGGCCGGGGAGCTGTTTTTT. It encodes CASSFGQGAGELFF. The V call is TRBV27, the J call TRBJ2-2, with 7 bases matching TRBD1. J gave up 6 bases and V 3 bases, and 4 bases lay outside the gene matches. CDR1 is MNHEY and CDR2 is SMNVEV in the germline V gene (reference sequence). The CDR3 runs to 14 residues.

This clone was picked up one time. The chain employs TRBV6-6 and TRBJ2-5; TRBD1 matches 8 bases. The germline V gene encodes CDR1 MNHNY and CDR2 SVGAGI (reference sequence). V dropped 6 bases and J dropped 5; count of bases not matched to a gene: 11. The CDR3 loop spans 15 amino acids. The DNA of the CDR3 is TGTGCCAGCAGCCATGGACAGGGCTTTTGGGAGACCCAGTACTTC. It is translated as CASSHGQGFWETQYF.

The chain combines TRBV19 with TRBJ1-5; no definite D call. The CDR3 spans 16 residues. Germline-derived CDR1 and CDR2 are LNHDA and SQIVND (reference sequence). Deletions cut 1 base from V and 0 bases from J, with 10 bases between. The CDR3 DNA sequence: TGTGCCAGTAGTATAGTTGTGGGTCATAGCAATCAGCCCCAGCATTTT. It yields the protein CASSIVVGHSNQPQHF.

The chain combines TRBV4-1 with TRBJ1-4; possibly TRBD1 for D (6 bases). Germline CDR1 reads MGHRA; CDR2 reads YSYEKL. This CDR3 contains 15 residues. With 5 bases removed from V and 2 bases from J, the gap between germline ends came to 12 bases. The CDR3 here is CASSVGTYTNEKLFF. The CDR3 bases are TGCGCCAGCAGCGTGGGGACATATACTAATGAAAAACTGTTTTTT.